These T cell receptor beta chains were read from a single sample in a study of OX40 agonist ivuxolimab in advanced cancers. Sequencing was performed with immunoSEQ multiplex PCR; in TCRdb, only in-frame clones are kept and a portion is missing. The repertoire consists of 35,000 to 45,000 clones, with more than 80% occurring once and the leading ten covering about a sixth. The sample here was CD4+ or CD8+ T cells sorted from blood, taken in a trial of the OX40 agonist ivuxolimab. The receptors originated from an adult with an advanced solid tumor such as melanoma, head and neck, liver or kidney cancer. The CDR3 runs from the conserved cysteine through the conserved F or W.

cdr3_length v_call cdr3_aa
13 TRBV25-1 CASSDRRGHEQYF
14 TRBV7-8 CASSLVAGDTELFF
16 TRBV2 CASSVINQDLGYGYTF
16 TRBV4-3 CASSPSRLTITGELFF
14 TRBV9 CASSVGGSTDTQYF
15 TRBV4-1 CASSHRLSEGYEQYF
14 TRBV2 CASSEGAYSVEQFF
15 TRBV27 CASSPLAGSTDTQYF
15 TRBV6-5 CASKLQGTDYNEQFF
16 TRBV2 CASSEIGSGLTYEQYF
14 TRBV27 CASSFFGSHQPQHF
18 TRBV27 CASSWTSGTGGSYNEQFF
12 TRBV6-5 CASSYRKETQYF
16 TRBV7-6 CASSLALEVPQETQYF
13 TRBV13 CASSLRTAYEQYF
14 TRBV19 CASSVSSSYNEQFF
13 TRBV11-2 CASSWGQTYEQYF
11 TRBV21-1 CASHKSDTQYF
13 TRBV2 CASAEEQSYEQYF
14 TRBV5-5 CASSTGTGKAEAFF
18 TRBV25-1 CASSEYFGEAGQADTQYF
15 TRBV15 CATSRDRSTNEKLFF
16 TRBV10-3 CAISVRGLESKNIQYF
16 TRBV5-1 CASSTSARQATYEQYF
15 TRBV6-5 CASSYSGGGTGELFF
14 TRBV7-2 CASIVTSGANVLTF
13 TRBV7-3 CASSPWGGEEQFF
17 TRBV7-6 CASSSRALFGYGGEQYF
15 TRBV4-1 CASSQGRVGGNEQFF
12 TRBV28 CASSPESHEAFF
14 TRBV10-2 CASSDPYDTDTQYF
15 TRBV7-9 CASSLGATGERGYTF
16 TRBV28 CASRNWGRSLNQPQHF
15 TRBV2 CASSEGWEGGTEAFF
13 TRBV6-5 CASRPTGVGEAFF